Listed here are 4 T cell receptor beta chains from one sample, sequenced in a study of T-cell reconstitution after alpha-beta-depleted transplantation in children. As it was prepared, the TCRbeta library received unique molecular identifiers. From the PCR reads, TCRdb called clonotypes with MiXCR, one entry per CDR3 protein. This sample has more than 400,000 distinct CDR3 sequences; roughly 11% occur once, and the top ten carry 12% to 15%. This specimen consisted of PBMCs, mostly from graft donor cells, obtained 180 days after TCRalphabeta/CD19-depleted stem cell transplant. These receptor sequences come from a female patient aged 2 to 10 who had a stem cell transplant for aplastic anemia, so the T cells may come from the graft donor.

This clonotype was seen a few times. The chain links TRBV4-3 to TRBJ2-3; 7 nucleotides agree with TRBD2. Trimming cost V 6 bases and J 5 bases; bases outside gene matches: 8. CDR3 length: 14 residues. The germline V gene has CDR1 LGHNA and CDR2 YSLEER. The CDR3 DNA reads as TGCGCCAGCAGGCGGCGGGAGCCTGGAGATACGCAGTATTTT. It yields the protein CASRRREPGDTQYF.

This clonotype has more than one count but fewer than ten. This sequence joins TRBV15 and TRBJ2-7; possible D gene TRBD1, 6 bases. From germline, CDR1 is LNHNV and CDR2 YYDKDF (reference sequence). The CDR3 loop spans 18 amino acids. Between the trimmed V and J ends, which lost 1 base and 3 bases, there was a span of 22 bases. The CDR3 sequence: CATSRGESWGRAYYEQYF. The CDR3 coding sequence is TGTGCCACCAGCAGAGGAGAGAGTTGGGGGCGGGCATACTACGAGCAGTACTTC.

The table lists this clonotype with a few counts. The CDR3, as DNA: TGTGCCAGCTCGTCACAGCCTGCCTACGAGCAGTACTTC. Translation: CASSSQPAYEQYF. This sequence joins TRBV18 and TRBJ2-7; no reliable D call. The V gene lost 6 bases and the J gene lost 2 bases, with 11 bases spanning the gap. This CDR3 has 13 residues. The germline V gene has CDR1 KGHSH and CDR2 LQKENI.

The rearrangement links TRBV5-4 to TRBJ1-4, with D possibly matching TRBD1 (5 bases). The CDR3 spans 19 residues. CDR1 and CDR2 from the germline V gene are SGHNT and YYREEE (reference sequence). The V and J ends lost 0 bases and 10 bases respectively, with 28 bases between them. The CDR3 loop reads CASSLAVGRLRDSQGKLFF. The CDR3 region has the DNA TGTGCCAGCAGCTTGGCCGTTGGACGTCTACGGGACTCTCAAGGAAAACTGTTTTTT.